The 18 T cell receptor beta chains below were found in one sample sequenced in a study of PD-L1 blockade in urothelial cancer. Method: immunoSEQ multiplex PCR; TCRdb's copy keeps in-frame clones and lacks some. The sample has about 52,000 clones, roughly 77% seen once. The sequencing here drew on PBMCs, taken around atezolizumab (anti-PD-L1) treatment. These TCRs come from a man between 65 and 85 years old with urothelial cancer.

This chain joins TRBV11-3 and TRBJ2-7; D perhaps matches TRBD1 (6 bases). The CDR3 sequence is 14 residues long. Germline V gives CDR1 SGHNT, CDR2 YENEEA. Trimming removed 2 bases from V and 2 bases from J, with 10 bases in between. The CDR3 bases are TGTGCCAGCAGCTTACGAGGACAGACCTACGAGCAGTACTTC. Its translation is CASSLRGQTYEQYF.

The chain uses TRBV27 and TRBJ1-1; TRBD1 might be the D (6 bases). There are 15 residues in the CDR3. The germline V gene has CDR1 MNHEY and CDR2 SMNVEV (reference sequence). V dropped 4 bases and J dropped 0 bases, with 12 bases sitting between them. CDR3 loop: CASSSWTVMNTEAFF. For the CDR3, the DNA is TGTGCCAGCAGTTCCTGGACAGTTATGAACACTGAAGCTTTCTTT.

The genes are TRBV7-2 and TRBJ1-6; maybe TRBD1 (6 bases). With 5 bases removed from V and 0 bases from J, the gap between germline ends came to 14 bases. Germline CDR1 reads SGHTA; CDR2 reads FQGNSA. CDR3 length: 17 residues. CDR3 in amino acids: CASSLDRRSSYNSPLHF. The DNA of the CDR3 is TGTGCCAGCAGCCTCGACAGGCGGAGCTCCTATAATTCACCCCTCCACTTT.

The rearrangement joins TRBV18 to TRBJ2-3; TRBD1 matches at 7 bases. The V segment lost 8 bases and the J segment 0 bases; nucleotides outside the gene matches: 8. Germline CDR1 KGHSH, CDR2 LQKENI. CDR3 length equals 15 residues. CDR3 nucleotides: TGTGCCAGCAACAACAGGGGTGGGAGCACAGATACGCAGTATTTT. It is translated as CASNNRGGSTDTQYF.

The gene calls are TRBV5-1 and TRBJ2-2, with D possibly TRBD2 on 6 matching bases. Trimming took 4 bases from V and 0 from J, leaving 13 bases between them. The germline CDR1 and CDR2 sequences are SGHRS and YFSETQ. The CDR3 spans 16 residues. This CDR3 is CASSLGLPANTGELFF. Written as DNA, the CDR3 is TGCGCCAGCAGCCTGGGACTTCCCGCGAACACCGGGGAGCTGTTTTTT.

V usage is TRBV11-3 and J usage is TRBJ2-5; D perhaps matches TRBD2 (6 bases). The CDR3 totals 16 residues. Deletions cut 1 base from V and 4 bases from J, with 16 bases between. Per the germline V gene, CDR1 is SGHNT and CDR2 is YENEEA. The CDR3 protein is CASSLVKDYRGETQYF. For the CDR3, the DNA is TGTGCCAGCAGCTTAGTTAAGGACTACCGGGGAGAGACCCAGTACTTC.

The V call is TRBV18, the J call TRBJ2-1; D is perhaps TRBD1 (6 bases). Trimming took off 6 bases at V and 0 bases at J, with 18 bases between the two ends. Germline values: CDR1 KGHSH, CDR2 LQKENI. The CDR3 covers 17 residues. CDR3 region: CASSPAGVLSSYNEQFF. CDR3 bases: TGTGCCAGCTCCCCGGCAGGGGTGCTAAGCTCCTACAATGAGCAGTTCTTC.

This clone was counted only a few times. The V call is TRBV19, the J call TRBJ1-5; D might be TRBD1 (5 bases). The CDR3 has 15 amino acids. V gave up 5 bases and J gave up 6 bases, with 17 bases separating them. The germline gives CDR1 LNHDA, CDR2 SQIVND (reference sequence). DNA for the CDR3: TGTGCCAGTAGTTCGGGGAGGGGCTGGGGTCAGCCCCAGCATTTT. As protein: CASSSGRGWGQPQHF.

In this sample, this clone is medium-sized. This sequence joins TRBV5-1 and TRBJ2-7; D is ambiguous. This CDR3 spans 12 amino acids. Trimming pared 0 bases from V and 6 bases from J, leaving 7 bases between. Germline values: CDR1 SGHRS, CDR2 YFSETQ. The CDR3 spells CASSLVGGEQYF. In nucleotides, the CDR3 is TGCGCCAGCAGCTTGGTAGGCGGCGAGCAGTACTTC.

The V and J genes are TRBV19 and TRBJ1-3, with 7 bases that match TRBD1. The germline V gene has CDR1 LNHDA and CDR2 SQIVND (reference sequence). The CDR3 extends over 17 amino acids. V shed 0 bases and J 7 bases; nucleotides not matched to a gene: 12. CDR3 amino acids: CASSIDFTTGPSNTIYF. The DNA for the CDR3 is TGTGCCAGTAGTATAGATTTTACGACAGGGCCCTCCAACACCATATATTTT.

The chain joins TRBV5-6 to TRBJ2-3, with TRBD2 identical over 9 bases. CDR1 is SGHDT and CDR2 is YYEEEE in the germline V gene. V was pared by 4 bases and J by 0 bases, with 3 bases of the junction left unmatched. The CDR3 covers 15 residues. CDR3 bases: TGTGCCAGCAGCCGGCTAGCGGGAAGCACAGATACGCAGTATTTT. Translating it yields CASSRLAGSTDTQYF.

The chain employs TRBV4-3 and TRBJ1-2, with 8 bases lining up with TRBD1. V dropped 4 bases and J dropped 8; count of bases not matched to a gene: 9. Germline V lookup: CDR1 LGHNA, CDR2 YSLEER. The CDR3 has 14 residues. The CDR3 protein is CASSLIPTGEGYTF. CDR3 DNA sequence: TGCGCCAGCAGCCTCATCCCGACAGGGGAAGGCTACACCTTC.

The CDR3 reads CASSFSGGAGEQYF. The CDR3 DNA reads TGTGCCAGCAGTTTTTCAGGGGGCGCGGGCGAGCAGTACTTC. J is TRBJ2-7 and V is TRBV28; 8 nucleotides agree with TRBD1. There are 14 residues in the CDR3. After removal of 3 bases from V and 6 bases from J, the junction contained 7 bases not matched to a gene. Germline V CDR1 and CDR2: MDHEN, SYDVKM.

The V gene is TRBV2, the J gene TRBJ1-6, with TRBD1 as a possible D gene (5 bases). Germline V gives CDR1 SNHLY, CDR2 FYNNEI. The CDR3 spans 15 residues. The ends were cut back, 5 bases at V and 5 bases at J, with 13 bases in the middle. The CDR3 reads CASSLTDANNSPLHF. CDR3 DNA: TGTGCCAGCAGTTTGACAGATGCAAATAATTCACCCCTCCACTTT.

This chain uses TRBV7-2 with TRBJ2-1; TRBD2 is a possible D gene (6 bases). V shed 4 bases and J shed 9 bases, with 19 bases lying between them. Looked up from germline, CDR1 is SGHTA and CDR2 is FQGNSA. The CDR3 is made up of 15 amino acids. The CDR3 loop reads CASSSQVLAQSEQFF. The CDR3 coding sequence is TGTGCCAGCAGCTCTCAGGTGCTAGCGCAAAGTGAGCAGTTCTTC.

The chain uses TRBV7-7 and TRBJ2-5, with a weak D call TRBD2 (6 bases). Per the germline V gene, CDR1 is SSHAT and CDR2 is FNYEAQ (reference sequence). The V end lost 2 bases, the J end lost 5 bases, and 18 bases lay between the germline ends. The CDR3 runs 16 residues. CDR3 nucleotide sequence: TGTGCCAGCAGCTTATCGCTGGGGCGGGGAGGCGAGACCCAGTACTTC. It yields the protein CASSLSLGRGGETQYF.

This clone was observed a few times. The rearrangement links TRBV7-2 to TRBJ2-6; D is ambiguous. V lost 5 bases to trimming and J lost 3 bases, with 8 bases between them. The CDR3 contains 14 residues. The germline gives CDR1 SGHTA, CDR2 FQGNSA. CDR3 sequence: CASSLSDGANVLTF. The CDR3 region has the DNA TGTGCCAGCAGCCTGAGTGATGGGGCCAACGTCCTGACTTTC.

The chain uses TRBV18 and TRBJ1-1, with 9 bases identical to TRBD1. Germline assignment: CDR1 KGHSH and CDR2 LQKENI. The CDR3 sequence is 16 residues long. Unmatched junction bases numbered 9, after V lost 6 bases and J lost 1 base. The CDR3: CASSFPGQGSNTEAFF. The DNA of the CDR3 is TGTGCCAGCTCTTTCCCGGGACAGGGCTCGAACACTGAAGCTTTCTTT.